These 17 T cell receptor beta chains were all obtained from the same sample, sequenced in a study of blood T cell repertoires in COVID-19. Here immunoSEQ multiplex PCR was the method, and the copy in TCRdb shows in-frame clones only, minus some. In the table there are 72,000 or so clones, around 90% of which are singletons. The sequencing sample was made of peripheral blood. All receptors come from an elderly woman with acute or convalescent COVID-19.

V and J are TRBV20-1 and TRBJ2-5, with TRBD1 as a possible D gene (6 bases). The V gene lost 4 bases and the J gene lost 4 bases, with 7 bases spanning the gap. This CDR3 region has 11 residues. The V gene's germline CDR1 is DFQATT and CDR2 SNEGSKA (reference sequence). The CDR3 here is CSATQGETQYF. As DNA, the CDR3 is TGCAGTGCTACACAGGGAGAGACCCAGTACTTC.

The gene calls are TRBV6-2 or TRBV6-3 and TRBJ1-4; 10 bases are a match to TRBD1. The V and J ends lost 4 bases and 7 bases, in that order; junction bases with no gene match: 3. This CDR3 contains 14 residues. Germline lookup yields CDR1 MNHEY and CDR2 SVGEGT. The CDR3 spells CASSSGTGVEKLFF. The CDR3 DNA follows: TGTGCCAGCAGTTCCGGGACAGGGGTTGAAAAACTGTTTTTT.

The chain combines TRBV7-9 with TRBJ2-1; a possible D gene is TRBD2 (6 bases). Trimming removed 1 base from V and 10 bases from J, with 20 bases in between. There are 16 residues in the CDR3. Per the germline V gene, CDR1 is SEHNR and CDR2 is FQNEAQ (reference sequence). CDR3 in amino acids: CASSLDAGQGGREQFF. CDR3 DNA sequence: TGTGCCAGCAGCTTAGACGCGGGGCAGGGAGGTAGGGAGCAGTTCTTC.

In its sample, this clone was seen once. V usage is TRBV4-2 and J usage is TRBJ1-4; D remains unclear. There are 13 residues in the CDR3. V was pared by 4 bases and J by 7 bases, with 10 bases between. CDR1 is LGHNA and CDR2 is YNFKEQ in the germline V gene. The CDR3 DNA reads as TGTGCCAGCAGCCCCGGTAGAGTTGAAAAACTGTTTTTT. Its translation: CASSPGRVEKLFF.

The genes are TRBV29-1 and TRBJ1-1; D gene ambiguous. The CDR3 runs 12 residues. Germline CDR1 is SQVTM and CDR2 is ANQGSEA. Trimming pared 1 base from V and 2 bases from J, leaving 5 bases between. Here the CDR3 DNA reads TGCAGCGTTGAAGCGAGTAACACTGAAGCTTTCTTT. Amino acid sequence: CSVEASNTEAFF.

The rearrangement links TRBV6-5 to TRBJ2-7; D possibly corresponds to TRBD1 (6 bases). The CDR3 runs to 14 residues. V was cut by 6 bases and J by 2 bases, with 14 bases left in between. Germline lookup yields CDR1 MNHEY and CDR2 SVGAGI. CDR3 sequence reads: CASRKTGQPYEQYF. CDR3 DNA: TGTGCCAGCAGAAAGACAGGCCAACCCTACGAGCAGTACTTC.

The V gene is TRBV9, the J gene TRBJ1-3, with 10 bases matching TRBD1. Trimming removed 3 bases from V and 2 bases from J; junction bases left unmatched: 14. The CDR3 extends over 19 amino acids. The germline V gene has CDR1 SGDLS and CDR2 YYNGEE. CDR3 in DNA: TGTGCCAGCAGCGCTTGGACCGGGACAGGGGTTAGGGCTGGAAACACCATATATTTT. Translated: CASSAWTGTGVRAGNTIYF.

The V and J genes are TRBV29-1 and TRBJ1-1; tentative D call: TRBD1 (5 bases). The V end lost 7 bases, the J end lost 4 bases, and 13 bases lay between the germline ends. Germline values: CDR1 SQVTM, CDR2 ANQGSEA. This CDR3 comprises 12 residues. The CDR3 DNA sequence: TGCAGCGCTGGGCAGGGCTTCACTGAAGCTTTCTTT. This gives the protein CSAGQGFTEAFF.

The chain has TRBV27 and TRBJ1-3, with TRBD1 matching 8 bases. The CDR3 length is 14 residues. The V gene's germline CDR1 is MNHEY and CDR2 SMNVEV (reference sequence). Trimming took 6 bases from V and 4 from J; bases not matched to a gene: 5. CDR3 in amino acids: CASSRTGPGNTIYF. The CDR3 DNA is TGTGCCAGCAGCCGGACAGGGCCGGGAAACACCATATATTTT.

The chain recombines TRBV9 with TRBJ2-2; D unresolved. CDR1 is SGDLS and CDR2 is YYNGEE in the germline V gene. V was trimmed by 4 bases and J by 4 bases, leaving 11 bases between them. This CDR3 is built from 14 residues. The CDR3 region is CASSSHTTTGELFF. CDR3 bases: TGTGCCAGCAGCTCCCACACAACCACCGGGGAGCTGTTTTTT.

This chain joins TRBV5-1 and TRBJ1-1; D not certain. This CDR3 is built from 12 residues. V shed 2 bases and J shed 1 base, with 3 bases lying between them. Germline lookup yields CDR1 SGHRS and CDR2 YFSETQ. CDR3 loop: CASSLQNTEAFF. The DNA of the CDR3 is TGCGCCAGCAGCTTACAGAACACTGAAGCTTTCTTT.

This chain joins TRBV3-1 (or the pseudogene TRBV3-2) and TRBJ1-1; 7 bases are a match to TRBD1. The CDR3 sequence is 17 residues long. Germline V lookup: CDR1 LGHDT, CDR2 YNNKEL (reference sequence). V shed 5 bases and J 1 base; nucleotides not matched to a gene: 13. The CDR3 DNA sequence: TGTGCCAGCAGCAAACCCCGGGACAGAGTTTCGAACACTGAAGCTTTCTTT. Protein product: CASSKPRDRVSNTEAFF.

This chain links TRBV5-8 with TRBJ2-7; D is perhaps TRBD2 (5 bases). This CDR3 has 13 amino acids. V lost 4 bases to trimming and J lost 4 bases, with 12 bases between them. The germline V gene has CDR1 SGHTS and CDR2 YDEGEE. CDR3 sequence: CASSSIGGYEQYF. CDR3 bases: TGTGCCAGCAGCAGTATTGGAGGTTACGAGCAGTACTTC. The full variable domain, its missing parts supplied by reference TRBV5-8 and TRBJ2-7, is EAGVTQSPTHLIKTRGQQATLRCSPISGHTSVYWYQQALGLGLQFLLWYDEGEERNRGNFPPRFSGRQFPNYSSELNVNALELEDSALYLCASSSIGGYEQYFGPGTRLTVT.

In nucleotides, the CDR3 is TGTGCCAGCAGCGTAGGAGTTAGCGGGAGGGTCAACACCGGGGAGCTGTTTTTT. Its protein product is CASSVGVSGRVNTGELFF. J is TRBJ2-2 and V is TRBV9; 11 bases agree with TRBD2. The CDR3 extends over 18 amino acids. Germline trimming cut 0 bases from V and 2 bases from J; bases unmatched to any gene: 6. In germline, CDR1 is SGDLS, CDR2 YYNGEE.

V is TRBV5-1 and J is TRBJ2-3, with 10 nucleotides matching TRBD2. Germline CDR1 reads SGHRS; CDR2 reads YFSETQ. The ends lost 0 bases at V and 3 bases at J; junction bases unmatched: 7. The CDR3 extends over 17 amino acids. Written as DNA, the CDR3 is TGCGCCAGCAGCTTGGTATCAAATAGCGGGGGGACAGATACGCAGTATTTT. Translated: CASSLVSNSGGTDTQYF. Drawing the rest from reference TRBV5-1 and TRBJ2-3, the complete variable domain is KAGVTQTPRYLIKTRGQQVTLSCSPISGHRSVSWYQQTPGQGLQFLFEYFSETQRNKGNFPGRFSGRQFSNSRSEMNVSTLELGDSALYLCASSLVSNSGGTDTQYFGPGTRLTVL.

This rearrangement joins TRBV5-1 to TRBJ1-6, with TRBD1 matching 10 bases. Germline CDR1 and CDR2: SGHRS and YFSETQ. The ends lost 0 bases at V and 11 bases at J; junction bases unmatched: 5. The CDR3 is made up of 15 amino acids. CDR3 sequence reads: CASSLDGTGAPPLHF. CDR3 nucleotide sequence: TGCGCCAGCAGCTTGGATGGGACAGGGGCCCCACCCCTCCACTTT.

V usage is TRBV30 and J usage is TRBJ1-5; D may be TRBD1 (6 bases). This CDR3 comprises 21 residues. Germline V gene lookup returns CDR1 GTSNPN and CDR2 SVGIG (reference sequence). Trimming took 0 bases from V and 0 from J, leaving 27 bases between them. The CDR3 here is CAWSVRDPVTGGCYSNQPQHF. In DNA, the CDR3 is TGTGCCTGGAGTGTACGGGACCCAGTGACAGGCGGATGTTATAGCAATCAGCCCCAGCATTTT.